The clone carrying this TCR beta chain has only a few counts. What it recognizes is unknown. In germline, CDR1 is LNHNV, CDR2 YYDKDF (reference sequence). The junction had 2 bases not matched to a gene; V was cut back by 0 bases and J by 7 bases. The CDR3 runs 16 residues. PCR employed 60 Vbeta and 13 Jbeta primers. Using immunoSEQ multiplex PCR, the repertoire was profiled, and TCRdb retains in-frame clones only, with some absent. The sample lists 87,000 or so clones; under 9% were seen once. This record comes from a study of cytomegalovirus exposure and HLA in healthy donors. General observations from the study: There were some V segments, including TRBV6-2 and TRBV6-3, excluded as indistinguishable.

The TCR comes from a man in his fifties or sixties in good health and CMV-seronegative. The sequenced sample was PBMCs. V gene TRBV15 combines with J gene TRBJ2-1, with 14 positions matching TRBD2. CDR3 sequence reads: CATSRETSGGANEQFF. The CDR3 DNA is TGTGCCACCAGCAGAGAGACTAGCGGGGGGGCAAATGAGCAGTTCTTC.